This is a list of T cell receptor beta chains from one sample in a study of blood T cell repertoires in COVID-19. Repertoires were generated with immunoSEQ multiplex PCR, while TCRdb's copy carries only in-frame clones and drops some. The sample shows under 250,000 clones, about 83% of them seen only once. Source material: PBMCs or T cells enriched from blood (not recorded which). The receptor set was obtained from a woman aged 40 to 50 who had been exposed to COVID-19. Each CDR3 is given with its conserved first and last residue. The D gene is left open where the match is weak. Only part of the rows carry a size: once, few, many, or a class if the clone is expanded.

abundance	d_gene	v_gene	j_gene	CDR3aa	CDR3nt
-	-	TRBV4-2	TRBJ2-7	CASSQDQYEQYF	TGTGCCAGCAGCCAAGATCAGTACGAGCAGTACTTC
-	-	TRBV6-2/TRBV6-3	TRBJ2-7	CASSEYYEQYF	TGTGCCAGCAGCGAGTATTACGAGCAGTACTTC
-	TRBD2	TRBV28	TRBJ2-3	CASRTGGGTDTQYF	TGTGCCAGCAGGACCGGGGGGGGCACAGATACGCAGTATTTT
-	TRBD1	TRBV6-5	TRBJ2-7	CASSSPRQGVYEQYF	TGTGCCAGCAGCTCCCCCCGACAGGGGGTCTACGAGCAGTACTTC
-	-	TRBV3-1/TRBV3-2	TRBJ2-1	CASSPPGLSYNEQFF	TGTGCCAGCAGCCCACCGGGACTCTCCTACAATGAGCAGTTCTTC
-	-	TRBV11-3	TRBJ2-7	CASSLGGVGHSYEQYF	TGTGCCAGCAGCTTAGGGGGGGTGGGCCACTCCTACGAGCAGTACTTC
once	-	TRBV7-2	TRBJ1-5	CASSSQNRAVGNQPQHF	TGTGCCAGCAGCTCCCAGAACAGGGCTGTGGGCAATCAGCCCCAGCATTTT
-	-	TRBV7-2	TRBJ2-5	CASSLVARQETQYF	TGTGCCAGCAGCTTAGTAGCGAGACAAGAGACCCAGTACTTC
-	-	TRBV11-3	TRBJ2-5	CASSRGPAPETQYF	TGTGCCAGCAGCCGAGGTCCCGCCCCAGAGACCCAGTACTTC
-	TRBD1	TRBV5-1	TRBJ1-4	CASSLDRATNEKLFF	TGCGCCAGCAGCCTAGACAGGGCGACAAATGAAAAACTGTTTTTT
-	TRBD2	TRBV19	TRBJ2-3	CASSVGTSGVGDTQYF	TGTGCCAGTAGTGTGGGGACTAGCGGGGTAGGTGATACGCAGTATTTT
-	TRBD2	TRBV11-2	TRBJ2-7	CASSPSGNYEQYF	TGTGCCAGCAGCCCGAGCGGGAACTACGAGCAGTACTTC
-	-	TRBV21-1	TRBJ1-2	CASSKEPDSTNYGYTF	TGTGCCAGCAGCAAAGAGCCGGACAGTACTAACTATGGCTACACCTTC
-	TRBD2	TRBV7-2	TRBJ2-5	CASSLSYLDKRGVETQYF	TGTGCCAGCAGCCTGAGCTACCTCGATAAACGGGGGGTAGAGACCCAGTACTTC
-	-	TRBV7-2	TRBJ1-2	CASSLEGRGTGYTF	TGTGCCAGCAGCTTAGAAGGCAGGGGCACTGGCTACACCTTC
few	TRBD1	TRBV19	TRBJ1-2	CASSIEFPAAGTDYGYTF	TGTGCCAGTAGTATAGAATTCCCCGCAGCAGGGACAGACTATGGCTACACCTTC
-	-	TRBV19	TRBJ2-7	CASSIQGGTSYEQYF	TGTGCCAGTAGTATCCAAGGGGGTACTTCCTACGAGCAGTACTTC
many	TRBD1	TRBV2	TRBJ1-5	CASSYTGDQPQHF	TGTGCCAGCAGTTATACAGGGGATCAGCCCCAGCATTTT
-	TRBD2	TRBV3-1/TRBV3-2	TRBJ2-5	CASTLAGGLQETQYF	TGTGCCAGCACACTAGCGGGGGGGCTCCAAGAGACCCAGTACTTC
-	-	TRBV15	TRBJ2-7	CATSREGAGTYEQYF	TGTGCCACCAGCAGAGAAGGGGCTGGAACCTACGAGCAGTACTTC
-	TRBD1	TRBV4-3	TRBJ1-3	CASSQDPGTVGNTIYF	TGCGCCAGCAGCCAAGACCCCGGGACAGTCGGAAACACCATATATTTT
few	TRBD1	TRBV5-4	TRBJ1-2	CASSPQGAENYGYTF	TGTGCCAGCAGCCCCCAGGGGGCAGAGAACTATGGCTACACCTTC
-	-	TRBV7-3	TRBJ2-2	CASSQGVTGELFF	TGTGCCAGCAGCCAAGGGGTCACCGGGGAGCTGTTTTTT
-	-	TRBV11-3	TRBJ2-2	CASSLDGTNTGELFF	TGTGCCAGCAGCTTAGACGGGACAAACACCGGGGAGCTGTTTTTT
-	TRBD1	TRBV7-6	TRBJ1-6	CASSFRGTGNNSPLHF	TGTGCCAGCAGCTTCCGTGGGACAGGGAATAATTCACCCCTCCACTTT
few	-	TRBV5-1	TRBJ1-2	CASSVSPNYGYTF	TGCGCCAGCAGCGTCTCTCCGAACTATGGCTACACCTTC
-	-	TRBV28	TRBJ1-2	CASRETGDDNWYGYTF	TGTGCCAGCAGGGAAACGGGGGATGATAATTGGTATGGCTACACCTTC
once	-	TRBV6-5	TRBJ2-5	CASITGWQETQYF	TGTGCCAGTATTACAGGGTGGCAAGAGACCCAGTACTTC
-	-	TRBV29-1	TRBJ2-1	CSVAAGPQFF	TGCAGCGTTGCGGCGGGACCGCAGTTCTTC
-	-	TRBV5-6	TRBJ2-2	CASSLGNRVYPGELFF	TGTGCCAGCAGCTTAGGTAACAGGGTATACCCCGGGGAGCTGTTTTTT
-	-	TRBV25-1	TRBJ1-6	CASQSLAEGLYNSPLHF	TGTGCCAGCCAATCCCTGGCGGAGGGCCTTTATAATTCACCCCTCCACTTT
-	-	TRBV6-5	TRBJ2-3	CASSSPTGDITDTQYF	TGTGCCAGCAGTTCGCCGACAGGTGATATTACAGATACGCAGTATTTT
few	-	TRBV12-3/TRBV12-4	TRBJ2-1	CASSFRSEQFF	TGTGCCAGCAGTTTCAGATCTGAGCAGTTCTTC
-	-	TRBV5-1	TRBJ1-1	CASSGSRTANTEAFF	TGCGCCAGCAGCGGAAGTAGGACAGCGAACACTGAAGCTTTCTTT
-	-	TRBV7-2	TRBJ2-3	CASSPVGRRDTQYF	TGTGCCAGCAGCCCCGTGGGCCGTCGAGATACGCAGTATTTT
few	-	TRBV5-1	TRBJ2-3	CASSPRGGAGDTQYF	TGCGCCAGCAGCCCCCGGGGCGGGGCCGGAGATACGCAGTATTTT
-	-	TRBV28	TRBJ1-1	CASSLFGREETNTEAFF	TGTGCCAGCAGTTTATTTGGCAGGGAAGAGACGAACACTGAAGCTTTCTTT
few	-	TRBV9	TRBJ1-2	CASSATRGYTF	TGTGCCAGCAGCGCCACGCGGGGCTACACCTTC
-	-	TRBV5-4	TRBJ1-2	CASSLNTGNYGYTF	TGTGCCAGCAGCCTAAATACAGGGAACTATGGCTACACCTTC
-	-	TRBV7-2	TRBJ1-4	CASSSVGAYRETNEKLFF	TGTGCCAGCAGCTCAGTGGGGGCCTACAGGGAAACTAATGAAAAACTGTTTTTT
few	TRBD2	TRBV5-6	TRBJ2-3	CASSLPGLAGGTGDTQYF	TGTGCCAGCAGCTTGCCCGGACTAGCGGGGGGGACTGGAGATACGCAGTATTTT
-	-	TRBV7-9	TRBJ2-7	CASKKEGAGYEQYF	TGTGCCAGCAAAAAGGAGGGGGCTGGATACGAGCAGTACTTC
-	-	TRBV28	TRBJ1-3	CASSLGQTSGNTIYF	TGTGCCAGCAGTTTGGGACAAACCTCTGGAAACACCATATATTTT
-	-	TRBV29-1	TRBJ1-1	CSARQENTEAFF	TGCAGCGCGAGACAGGAGAACACTGAAGCTTTCTTT
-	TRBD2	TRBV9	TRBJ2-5	CASSVTSGGAWETQYF	TGTGCCAGCAGCGTAACTAGCGGGGGGGCCTGGGAGACCCAGTACTTC
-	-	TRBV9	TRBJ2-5	CASSPTPTVQETQYF	TGTGCCAGCAGTCCTACCCCTACCGTCCAAGAGACCCAGTACTTC
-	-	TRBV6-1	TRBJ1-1	CASSEPGKGLDTEAFF	TGTGCCAGCAGTGAACCAGGGAAGGGCCTCGACACTGAAGCTTTCTTT
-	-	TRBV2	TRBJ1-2	CASSQQPNYGYTF	TGTGCCAGCAGTCAACAGCCTAACTATGGCTACACCTTC
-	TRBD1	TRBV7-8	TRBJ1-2	CASSSQTGYEGYGYTF	TGTGCCAGCAGCTCCCAGACAGGGTATGAAGGCTATGGCTACACCTTC
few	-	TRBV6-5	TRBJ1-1	CASTPGQSTFTEAFF	TGTGCCAGCACCCCAGGACAGTCCACTTTCACTGAAGCTTTCTTT
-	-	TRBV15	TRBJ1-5	CATSRDILNQPQHF	TGTGCCACCAGCAGGGACATACTTAATCAGCCCCAGCATTTT
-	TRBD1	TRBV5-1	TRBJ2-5	CASSTGTGGAETQYF	TGCGCCAGCAGCACCGGGACAGGGGGCGCGGAGACCCAGTACTTC
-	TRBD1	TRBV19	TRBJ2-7	CASTSGTGGGEQYF	TGTGCCAGTACCTCCGGGACAGGGGGGGGCGAGCAGTACTTC
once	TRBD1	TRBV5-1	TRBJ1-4	CASSVTGDLIEKLFF	TGCGCCAGCAGCGTTACAGGGGATTTGATTGAAAAACTGTTTTTT
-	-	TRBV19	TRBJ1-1	CASSRTDRSNTEAFF	TGTGCCAGTAGTAGGACCGACAGATCGAACACTGAAGCTTTCTTT
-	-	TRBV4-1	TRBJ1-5	CASSQDLARPNQPQHF	TGCGCCAGCAGCCAAGATCTGGCCAGGCCCAATCAGCCCCAGCATTTT
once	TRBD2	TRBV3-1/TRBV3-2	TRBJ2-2	CASSQEDKAGGNTGELFF	TGTGCCAGCAGCCAGGAAGATAAGGCGGGGGGGAACACCGGGGAGCTGTTTTTT
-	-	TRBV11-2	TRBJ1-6	CASSERPAHSSYNSPLHF	TGTGCCAGCAGCGAGAGACCAGCACACAGCTCCTATAATTCACCCCTCCACTTT
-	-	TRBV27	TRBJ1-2	CASSLGSHSGGYTF	TGTGCCAGCAGTTTGGGGTCGCATAGCGGAGGCTACACCTTC
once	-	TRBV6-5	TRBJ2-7	CASRRVAGSYEQYF	TGTGCCAGCAGGAGGGTTGCGGGGTCCTACGAGCAGTACTTC